A selection of T cell receptor beta chains follows, all from one sample in a study of T cells in Graves' hyperthyroidism and ophthalmopathy. MiXCR, run by TCRdb on the multiplex PCR reads, gives a single entry per CDR3 protein. The table shows some 400,000 distinct CDR3 sequences, with about 18% occurring only once. Sequenced material: blood. The receptor source for this set is a young woman with Graves' hyperthyroidism. The CDR3 runs from the conserved cysteine through the conserved F or W.

J: TRBJ2-7
V: TRBV6-1
CDR3: CASSGAGGISYEQYF

J: TRBJ2-7
V: TRBV25-1
CDR3: CATGDYEQYF

J: TRBJ1-2
V: TRBV5-1
CDR3: CASSGGDRENYGYTF

J: TRBJ1-1
V: TRBV6-5
CDR3: CASQISMWAEAFF

J: TRBJ2-7
V: TRBV20-1
CDR3: CSASGDTPYEQYF

J: TRBJ1-1
V: TRBV20-1
CDR3: CSAITPRGVLNTEAFF

J: TRBJ2-7
V: TRBV7-2
CDR3: CASSTSSGGRYEQYF

J: TRBJ2-7
V: TRBV6-5
CDR3: CASSYSGRGSSYEQYF

J: TRBJ1-1
V: TRBV2
CDR3: CASGKAFF

J: TRBJ1-2
V: TRBV20-1
CDR3: CSARDWAEKKGGYTF

J: TRBJ2-7
V: TRBV7-8
CDR3: CASSSYRQTYEQYF

J: TRBJ2-5
V: TRBV24-1
CDR3: CATSDPGLDNQETQYF

J: TRBJ2-2
V: TRBV28
CDR3: CASSSAGRRGGELFF

J: TRBJ2-7
V: TRBV4-2
CDR3: CASSQDGGEPYEQYF

J: TRBJ2-5
V: TRBV6-1
CDR3: CASSKAGETQYF

J: TRBJ1-1
V: TRBV11-2
CDR3: CASSSFRGPRYTEAFF

J: TRBJ1-1
V: TRBV29-1
CDR3: CSVEARRRNTEAFF

J: TRBJ2-5
V: TRBV30
CDR3: CAWSRRRETQYF

J: TRBJ2-7
V: TRBV2
CDR3: CASSPRLTASYEQYF

J: TRBJ1-1
V: TRBV5-1
CDR3: CASSLEGFNTEAFF

J: TRBJ2-5
V: TRBV7-2
CDR3: CASSISLAEQETQYF

J: TRBJ1-6
V: TRBV6-1
CDR3: CASSSPGQAQNSPLHF

J: TRBJ2-5
V: TRBV11-2
CDR3: CASSLEGLRPGLPRAQETQYF

J: TRBJ2-7
V: TRBV6-1
CDR3: CASSDHRGNSHYGQYF

J: TRBJ2-5
V: TRBV15
CDR3: CATSTNSGGEETQYF

J: TRBJ2-5
V: TRBV2
CDR3: CASSFPHSETQYF

J: TRBJ2-7
V: TRBV6-8
CDR3: CASSYWTGSYYEQYF

J: TRBJ1-1
V: TRBV28
CDR3: CASISKGAANTEAFF

J: TRBJ1-1
V: TRBV29-1
CDR3: CSVPRWGGANTEAFF

J: TRBJ1-3
V: TRBV7-6
CDR3: CASSRNPLWGASGNTIYF

J: TRBJ2-5
V: TRBV29-1
CDR3: CSVVPRDEETQYF

J: TRBJ1-1
V: TRBV30
CDR3: CAWSDRGNTEAFF

J: TRBJ2-2
V: TRBV20-1
CDR3: CSARDLSGHGELFF

J: TRBJ1-5
V: TRBV24-1
CDR3: CATFLATSNQPQHF

J: TRBJ2-4
V: TRBV2
CDR3: CASLVQGAAKNIQYF

J: TRBJ1-5
V: TRBV18
CDR3: CASSPRGRRIYSNQPQHF

J: TRBJ2-7
V: TRBV3-1
CDR3: CASSQGTRGARRAEQYF

J: TRBJ2-5
V: TRBV12-3/TRBV12-4
CDR3: CASSDREGETQYF

J: TRBJ1-1
V: TRBV5-1
CDR3: CASSPDDRSDTEAFF

J: TRBJ2-4
V: TRBV28
CDR3: CASSPLPSGGRIVAKNIQYF

J: TRBJ2-2
V: TRBV18
CDR3: CASSPLGLANTGELFF

J: TRBJ1-5
V: TRBV27
CDR3: CASSFRGPRNQPQHF

J: TRBJ2-5
V: TRBV6-1
CDR3: CASSESRLQETQYF

J: TRBJ1-1
V: TRBV6-5
CDR3: CASSRQDMNTEAFF

J: TRBJ1-1
V: TRBV6-5
CDR3: CASSYSETGVTEAFF

J: TRBJ1-5
V: TRBV28
CDR3: CASSFFKDRGKPQHF

J: TRBJ1-2
V: TRBV9
CDR3: CASSVGFGQDYGYTF

J: TRBJ1-2
V: TRBV6-1
CDR3: CASSETGTGGGGYTF

J: TRBJ2-5
V: TRBV20-1
CDR3: CSATGPMQETQYF

J: TRBJ2-3
V: TRBV6-5
CDR3: CASSYGTGDTGTQYF

J: TRBJ2-4
V: TRBV11-2
CDR3: CASSLVYHRELGPRIQYF

J: TRBJ2-5
V: TRBV5-4
CDR3: CASSRDRWETQYF

J: TRBJ2-7
V: TRBV3-1
CDR3: CASSQVTEQYF

J: TRBJ2-7
V: TRBV12-3/TRBV12-4
CDR3: CASNRQGDEQYF